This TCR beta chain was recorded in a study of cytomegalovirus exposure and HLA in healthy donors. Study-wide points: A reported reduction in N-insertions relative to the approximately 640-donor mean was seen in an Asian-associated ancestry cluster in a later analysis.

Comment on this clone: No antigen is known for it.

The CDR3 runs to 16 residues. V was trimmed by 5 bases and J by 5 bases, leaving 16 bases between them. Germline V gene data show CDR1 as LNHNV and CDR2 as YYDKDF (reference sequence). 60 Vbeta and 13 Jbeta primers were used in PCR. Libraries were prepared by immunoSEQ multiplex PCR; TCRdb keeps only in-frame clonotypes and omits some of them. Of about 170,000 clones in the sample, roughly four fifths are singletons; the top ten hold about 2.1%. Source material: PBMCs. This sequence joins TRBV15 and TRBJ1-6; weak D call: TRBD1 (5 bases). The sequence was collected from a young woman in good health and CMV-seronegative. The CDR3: CATSGPRQIDNSPLHF. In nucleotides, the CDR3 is TGTGCCACCAGCGGCCCCCGACAGATTGATAATTCACCCCTCCACTTT.